This entry lists 25 T cell receptor beta chains sequenced from one sample in a study of cytomegalovirus exposure and HLA in healthy donors. The PCR had 60 Vbeta and 13 Jbeta primers. Clones were read by immunoSEQ multiplex PCR, and TCRdb kept only the in-frame ones, dropping some. This sample carries tens of thousands of clones, under 80% of them seen once, and the ten largest clones take 10%. The sequencing input was PBMCs. These receptors came from a man younger than 40 in good health and CMV-seropositive.

The chain has TRBV11-2 and TRBJ2-7; tentative D call: TRBD2 (6 bases). There are 14 residues in the CDR3. V lost 5 bases, J lost 4 bases, and 15 bases lay in between. Per germline, CDR1 SGHAT and CDR2 FQNNGV. This chain's CDR3 is CASSPGTFQYEQYF. The DNA for the CDR3 is TGTGCCAGCAGCCCAGGGACTTTTCAGTACGAGCAGTACTTC.

This clone was seen a few times. The gene calls are TRBV19 and TRBJ2-7; a weak D match, TRBD1 (6 bases). The CDR3 sequence is 13 residues long. Between the trimmed V and J ends, which lost 5 bases and 3 bases, there was a span of 11 bases. Germline-derived CDR1 and CDR2 are LNHDA and SQIVND (reference sequence). This CDR3 reads CASSSGTNYEQYF. The CDR3 DNA sequence: TGTGCCAGTAGTTCCGGGACAAACTACGAGCAGTACTTC. Full variable domain (outside the CDR3, taken from reference TRBV19 and TRBJ2-7): DGGITQSPKYLFRKEGQNVTLSCEQNLNHDAMYWYRQDPGQGLRLIYYSQIVNDFQKGDIAEGYSVSREKKESFPLTVTSAQKNPTAFYLCASSSGTNYEQYFGPGTRLTVT.

V and J are TRBV7-3 and TRBJ2-5; the match to TRBD1 covers 8 bases. CDR1 is SGHTA, CDR2 FQGTGA, per germline. The V segment lost 4 bases and the J segment 5 bases; nucleotides outside the gene matches: 6. CDR3 length: 14 residues. The CDR3 is CASSSTGGWETQYF. The DNA for the CDR3 is TGTGCCAGCAGCTCCACAGGGGGTTGGGAGACCCAGTACTTC.

This clone was counted a few times. The chain couples TRBV6-1 to TRBJ2-1; possibly TRBD1 for D (6 bases). The V gene lost 3 bases and the J gene lost 2 bases, with 14 bases spanning the gap. Germline CDR1 MNHNS, CDR2 SASEGT. CDR3 length: 16 residues. Written as DNA, the CDR3 is TGTGCCAGCAGTGAGCTGCAGGGGATCACCTACAATGAGCAGTTCTTC. It specifies CASSELQGITYNEQFF.

This clone occurred a few times. The chain is built from TRBV11-2 and TRBJ2-2; D remains ambiguous. Germline V lookup: CDR1 SGHAT, CDR2 FQNNGV. The CDR3 spans 16 residues. Trimming removed 2 bases from V and 3 bases from J, with 13 bases in between. The CDR3 protein is CASSLRLEYYTGELFF. In nucleotides, the CDR3 is TGTGCCAGCAGCTTAAGGCTGGAGTACTACACCGGGGAGCTGTTTTTT. Filled out from reference TRBV11-2 and TRBJ2-2, the complete variable domain reads EAGVAQSPRYKIIEKRQSVAFWCNPISGHATLYWYQQILGQGPKLLIQFQNNGVVDDSQLPKDRFSAERLKGVDSTLKIQPAKLEDSAVYLCASSLRLEYYTGELFFGEGSRLTVL.

The chain is built from TRBV18 and TRBJ2-7, with TRBD1 matching over 8 bases. V gave up 5 bases and J gave up 1 base; unmatched junction bases: 10. The CDR3 totals 16 residues. CDR1 is KGHSH, CDR2 LQKENI, per germline. The chain's CDR3 is CASSSVRTGRSYEQYF. In nucleotides, the CDR3 is TGTGCCAGCTCATCGGTCCGGACAGGGAGGTCCTACGAGCAGTACTTC.

The chain combines TRBV27 with TRBJ2-5; possible D gene TRBD2, 5 bases. The assigned J gene may be wrong: the sequence end matches TRBJ2-7 better. Germline V gene data show CDR1 as MNHEY and CDR2 as SMNVEV (reference sequence). CDR3 length: 13 residues. The CDR3: CASSLTGFYEQYF. DNA of the CDR3: TGTGCCAGCAGTTTAACGGGGTTCTACGAGCAGTACTTC.

The rearrangement joins TRBV5-1 to TRBJ2-5; 8 nucleotides match TRBD1. The CDR3 spans 15 residues. The V gene end was trimmed by 4 bases and the J gene end by 5 bases; junction bases not matched to a gene: 10. Germline V lookup: CDR1 SGHRS, CDR2 YFSETQ. The CDR3 region is CASSSTTGGRETQYF. The CDR3 coding sequence is TGCGCCAGCAGCAGCACAACAGGGGGGCGGGAGACCCAGTACTTC.

The genes are TRBV4-2 and TRBJ2-3, with TRBD2 matching 9 bases. V dropped 1 base and J dropped 6; count of bases not matched to a gene: 8. The germline V gene encodes CDR1 LGHNA and CDR2 YNFKEQ. This CDR3 contains 16 residues. CDR3 residues: CASSQVGSGGSDTQYF. CDR3 DNA sequence: TGTGCCAGCAGCCAAGTAGGTAGCGGGGGTTCGGATACGCAGTATTTT.

The V gene is TRBV28, the J gene TRBJ2-1; unclear D gene. Trimming took 4 bases from V and 6 from J, leaving 7 bases between them. The CDR3 is 12 residues long. Looked up from germline, CDR1 is MDHEN and CDR2 is SYDVKM. CDR3 DNA sequence: TGTGCCAGCAGTTCCCCATCCAATGAGCAGTTCTTC. Translating gives CASSSPSNEQFF.

The chain is built from TRBV7-8 and TRBJ1-2; 8 bases match TRBD1. The V gene's germline CDR1 is SGHVS and CDR2 FQNEAQ. The CDR3 consists of 13 residues. V lost 5 bases to trimming and J lost 5 bases; unmatched junction nucleotides: 4. The CDR3 region has the DNA TGTGCCAGCAGCATAAGACAGGGGTATGGCTACACCTTC. This codes for CASSIRQGYGYTF.

The chain is built from TRBV7-6 and TRBJ2-3, with 9 nucleotides matching TRBD2. Germline V gene lookup returns CDR1 SGHVS and CDR2 FNYEAQ. This CDR3 region has 16 residues. V shed 4 bases, J shed 0 bases, and the junction held 5 bases outside the gene matches. CDR3 DNA: TGTGCCAGCAGCTCCAAAGCGGGGGGTAGCACAGATACGCAGTATTTT. This encodes CASSSKAGGSTDTQYF.

V usage is TRBV28 and J usage is TRBJ2-3, with D tentatively TRBD2 (6 bases). V shed 7 bases and J shed 6 bases, with 14 bases lying between them. The germline gives CDR1 MDHEN, CDR2 SYDVKM. The CDR3 loop spans 13 amino acids. CDR3: CASIGAGSDTQYF. CDR3 DNA: TGTGCCAGCATTGGGGCGGGGAGCGATACGCAGTATTTT.

This chain joins TRBV10-3 and TRBJ2-3; 7 bases are a match to TRBD1. The CDR3 has 15 residues. J was trimmed by 2 bases and V by 2 bases; bases with no gene match: 4. Per germline, CDR1 ENHRY and CDR2 SYGVKD. CDR3 sequence (DNA): TGTGCCATCAGTGAGGGACAGGTTAACACAGATACGCAGTATTTT. It translates to CAISEGQVNTDTQYF.

This chain uses TRBV7-3 with TRBJ1-1, with no clear D. The CDR3 runs to 14 residues. Per the germline V gene, CDR1 is SGHTA and CDR2 is FQGTGA. Trimming shortened V by 2 bases and J by 1 base, and 8 bases separated the two germline ends. The CDR3, as DNA: TGTGCCAGCAGCTTAGGCAGGTCGAACACTGAAGCTTTCTTT. Protein sequence: CASSLGRSNTEAFF.

This clone was recorded a few times. This chain connects TRBV5-1 to TRBJ2-1, with 12 bases identical to TRBD2. V gave up 0 bases and J gave up 8 bases; unmatched junction bases: 15. The CDR3 is 19 amino acids. Germline V CDR1 and CDR2: SGHRS, YFSETQ. This CDR3 is CASSLAPSGGAALGYEQFF. The CDR3, as DNA: TGCGCCAGCAGCTTGGCGCCTAGCGGGGGGGCAGCCCTCGGTTATGAGCAGTTCTTC.

This clone was counted only a few times. The chain links TRBV27 to TRBJ1-2, with D possibly TRBD1 on 6 matching bases. V lost 5 bases to trimming and J lost 0 bases, with 19 bases between them. The CDR3 runs to 17 residues. CDR1 is MNHEY, CDR2 SMNVEV, per germline (reference sequence). In nucleotides, the CDR3 is TGTGCCAGCAGTCTAACCGGGACACTCCCCGCTAACTATGGCTACACCTTC. It codes for CASSLTGTLPANYGYTF.

The CDR3 DNA follows: TGTGCCAGCAGTGAAGGGACTAGCGGGGCACTCCTCTCCTACGAGCAGTACTTC. This translates into CASSEGTSGALLSYEQYF. The chain links TRBV25-1 to TRBJ2-7, with 13 positions matching TRBD2. The junction had 7 bases not matched to a gene; V was cut back by 2 bases and J by 0 bases. From germline, CDR1 is MGHDK and CDR2 SYGVNS. The CDR3 has 18 amino acids.

About this clone itself: This sample includes further DNA sequences coding for the same CDR3. The genes are TRBV5-5 and TRBJ2-1; tentatively, D is TRBD1 (5 bases). Trimming took off 0 bases at V and 8 bases at J, with 12 bases between the two ends. Germline CDR1 and CDR2: SGHKS and YYEKEE (reference sequence). The CDR3 sequence is 14 residues long. CDR3 DNA sequence: TGTGCCAGCAGCTTGGGTCAGGGTGTAGATGAGCAGTTCTTC. As protein: CASSLGQGVDEQFF.

The chain combines TRBV9 with TRBJ2-2, with 7 bases lining up with TRBD1. Germline CDR1 SGDLS, CDR2 YYNGEE. The CDR3 sequence is 14 residues long. V trimming: 2 bases; J trimming: 7 bases; junction bases outside the gene matches: 5. This CDR3 reads CASSVAGGVGELFF. CDR3 in DNA: TGTGCCAGCAGCGTTGCAGGGGGAGTCGGGGAGCTGTTTTTT.

The chain couples TRBV29-1 to TRBJ1-4; D is perhaps TRBD1 (6 bases). The germline CDR1 and CDR2 sequences are SQVTM and ANQGSEA. V gave up 4 bases and J gave up 3 bases, with 9 bases separating them. This CDR3 spans 13 amino acids. CDR3 sequence reads: CSVAGAANEKLFF. CDR3 DNA: TGCAGCGTTGCAGGGGCGGCTAATGAAAAACTGTTTTTT.

The chain carries TRBV19 and TRBJ1-1; tentatively, D is TRBD1 (6 bases). The V end lost 5 bases, the J end lost 2 bases, and 12 bases lay between the germline ends. Germline V gene sequence: CDR1 LNHDA, CDR2 SQIVND (reference sequence). The CDR3 length is 14 residues. The CDR3 coding sequence is TGTGCCAGTAGTCAGGGGATCCGAAACACTGAAGCTTTCTTT. This translates into CASSQGIRNTEAFF. Full variable domain (remainder filled in from reference TRBV19 and TRBJ1-1): DGGITQSPKYLFRKEGQNVTLSCEQNLNHDAMYWYRQDPGQGLRLIYYSQIVNDFQKGDIAEGYSVSREKKESFPLTVTSAQKNPTAFYLCASSQGIRNTEAFFGQGTRLTVV.

The chain uses TRBV5-6 and TRBJ2-5, with D perhaps TRBD1 (6 bases). This CDR3 has 13 amino acids. Looked up from germline, CDR1 is SGHDT and CDR2 is YYEEEE. Between the trimmed V and J ends, which lost 4 bases and 2 bases, there was a span of 9 bases. CDR3 in amino acids: CASSGTRQETQYF. CDR3 nucleotide sequence: TGTGCCAGCAGCGGGACAAGACAAGAGACCCAGTACTTC.

J is TRBJ2-7 and V is TRBV6-5; D perhaps matches TRBD2 (6 bases). Trimming took off 6 bases at V and 5 bases at J, with 17 bases between the two ends. The CDR3 is 14 residues long. Germline values: CDR1 MNHEY, CDR2 SVGAGI. CDR3 in DNA: TGTGCCAGCAGAGGGCAGAGGGGACTGGACGAGCAGTACTTC. Translated, it gives CASRGQRGLDEQYF.

This chain uses TRBV4-3 with TRBJ2-3; TRBD2 agrees at 9 bases. The CDR3 has 16 amino acids. Germline V gene lookup returns CDR1 LGHNA and CDR2 YSLEER. With 0 bases clipped from V and 3 bases from J, the junction kept 4 bases outside the gene matches. The CDR3 protein is CASSQERLAGTDTQYF. In DNA form, the CDR3 reads TGCGCCAGCAGCCAAGAAAGGCTAGCGGGGACAGATACGCAGTATTTT.